This T cell receptor beta chain was sequenced in a study of T-cell reconstitution after alpha-beta-depleted transplantation in children. V was clipped by 3 bases and J by 5 bases, with 10 bases between them. From germline, CDR1 is LGHDT and CDR2 YNNKEL (reference sequence). The CDR3 consists of 14 residues. This clonotype was seen ten or more times. Preparation of the TCRbeta library used unique molecular identifiers. TCRdb reprocessed the PCR reads via MiXCR and lists one record per CDR3 protein. The table has approximately 150,000 distinct CDR3 sequences, roughly 9% seen once. The chain carries TRBV3-1 and TRBJ1-4, with D perhaps TRBD1 (5 bases). The sequences come from PBMCs, mostly from graft donor cells, collected 180 days after TCRalphabeta/CD19-depleted stem cell transplant. This clonotype was sampled from a female patient aged 2 to 10 who had a stem cell transplant for congenital amegakaryocytic thrombocytopenia, so the T cells may come from the graft donor. The CDR3 DNA is TGTGCCAGCAGCCAGTCGGGGGGGAATGAAAAACTGTTTTTT. It translates to CASSQSGGNEKLFF.